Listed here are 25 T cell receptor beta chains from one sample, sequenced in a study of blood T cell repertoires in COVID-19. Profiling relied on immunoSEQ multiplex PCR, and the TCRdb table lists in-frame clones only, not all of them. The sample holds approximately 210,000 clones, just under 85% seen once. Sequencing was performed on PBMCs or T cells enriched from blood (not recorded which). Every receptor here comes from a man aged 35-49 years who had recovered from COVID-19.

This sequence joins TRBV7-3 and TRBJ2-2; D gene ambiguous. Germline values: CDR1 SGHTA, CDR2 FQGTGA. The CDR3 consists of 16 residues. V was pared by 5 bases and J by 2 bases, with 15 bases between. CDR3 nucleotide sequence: TGTGCCAGCAGCCCCCAAATAGAGCCTAACACCGGGGAGCTGTTTTTT. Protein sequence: CASSPQIEPNTGELFF.

The CDR3 region is CASSAQPSSSGNTIYF. The CDR3 DNA sequence: TGTGCCAGCAGCGCCCAACCGAGCTCCTCTGGAAACACCATATATTTT. The chain links TRBV9 to TRBJ1-3; D unclear. CDR3 length: 16 residues. V lost 3 bases and J lost 0, with 13 bases in between. Germline CDR1 reads SGDLS; CDR2 reads YYNGEE. The full variable domain, completed using reference TRBV9 and TRBJ1-3, is DSGVTQTPKHLITATGQRVTLRCSPRSGDLSVYWYQQSLDQGLQFLIQYYNGEERAKGNILERFSAQQFPDLHSELNLSSLELGDSALYFCASSAQPSSSGNTIYFGEGSWLTVV.

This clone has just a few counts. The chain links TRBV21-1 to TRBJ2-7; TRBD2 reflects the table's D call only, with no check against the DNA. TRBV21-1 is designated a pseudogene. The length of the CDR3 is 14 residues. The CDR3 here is CASRGFLRGYEQYF. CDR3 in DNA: TGTGCCAGCAGGGGGTTTTTGCGGGGGTACGAGCAGTACTTC.

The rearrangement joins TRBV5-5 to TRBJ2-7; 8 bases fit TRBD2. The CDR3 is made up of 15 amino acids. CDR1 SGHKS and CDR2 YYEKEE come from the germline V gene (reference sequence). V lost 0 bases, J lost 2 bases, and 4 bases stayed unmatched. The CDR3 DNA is TGTGCCAGCAGCTTGGGTGGTAGCGGGGCCTACGAGCAGTACTTC. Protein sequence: CASSLGGSGAYEQYF.

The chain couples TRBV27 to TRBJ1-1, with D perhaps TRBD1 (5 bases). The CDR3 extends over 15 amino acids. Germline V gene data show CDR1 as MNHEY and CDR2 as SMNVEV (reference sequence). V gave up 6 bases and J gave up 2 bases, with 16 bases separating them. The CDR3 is CASSPPGDLNTEAFF. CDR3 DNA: TGTGCCAGCAGCCCTCCGGGGGACTTAAACACTGAAGCTTTCTTT.

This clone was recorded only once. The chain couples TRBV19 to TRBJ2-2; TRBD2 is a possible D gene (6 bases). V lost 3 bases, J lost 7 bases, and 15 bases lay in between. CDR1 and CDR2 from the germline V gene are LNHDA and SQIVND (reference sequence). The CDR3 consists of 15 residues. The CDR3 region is CASSIGGGTSGELFF. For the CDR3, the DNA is TGTGCCAGTAGTATTGGTGGGGGGACCAGCGGGGAGCTGTTTTTT. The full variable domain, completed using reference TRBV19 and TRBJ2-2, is DGGITQSPKYLFRKEGQNVTLSCEQNLNHDAMYWYRQDPGQGLRLIYYSQIVNDFQKGDIAEGYSVSREKKESFPLTVTSAQKNPTAFYLCASSIGGGTSGELFFGEGSRLTVL.

The CDR3 sequence: CASSPDRGNSYEQYF. The CDR3 DNA follows: TGTGCCAGCAGCCCAGACAGGGGCAACTCCTACGAGCAGTACTTC. The rearrangement joins TRBV7-2 to TRBJ2-7, with 8 bases identical to TRBD1. There are 15 residues in the CDR3. Unmatched junction bases numbered 6, after V lost 5 bases and J lost 0 bases. The V gene's germline CDR1 is SGHTA and CDR2 FQGNSA.

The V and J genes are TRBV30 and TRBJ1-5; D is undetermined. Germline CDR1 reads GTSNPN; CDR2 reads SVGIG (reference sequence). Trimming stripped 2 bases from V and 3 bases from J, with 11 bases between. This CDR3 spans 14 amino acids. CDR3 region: CAWSRQFINQPQHF. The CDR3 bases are TGTGCCTGGAGTCGCCAGTTTATCAATCAGCCCCAGCATTTT. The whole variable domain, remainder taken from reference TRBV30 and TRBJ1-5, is SQTIHQWPATLVQPVGSPLSLECTVEGTSNPNLYWYRQAAGRGLQLLFYSVGIGQISSEVPQNLSASRPQDRQFILSSKKLLLSDSGFYLCAWSRQFINQPQHFGDGTRLSIL.

In DNA, the CDR3 is TGTGCCAGCAGGGGGACTAGCGGGACCAATGAGCAGTTCTTC. The encoded protein is CASRGTSGTNEQFF. The chain combines TRBV28 with TRBJ2-1, with TRBD2 identical over 13 bases. This CDR3 has 14 amino acids. Germline lookup yields CDR1 MDHEN and CDR2 SYDVKM. V lost 6 bases, J lost 6 bases, and 2 bases stayed unmatched. The variable domain in full, completed from reference TRBV28 and TRBJ2-1, reads DVKVTQSSRYLVKRTGEKVFLECVQDMDHENMFWYRQDPGLGLRLIYFSYDVKMKEKGDIPEGYSVSREKKERFSLILESASTNQTSMYLCASRGTSGTNEQFFGPGTRLTVL.

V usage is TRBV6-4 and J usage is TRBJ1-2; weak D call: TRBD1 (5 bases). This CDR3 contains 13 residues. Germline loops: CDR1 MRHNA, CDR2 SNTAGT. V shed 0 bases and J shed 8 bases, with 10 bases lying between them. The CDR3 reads CASSDSGGRGYTF. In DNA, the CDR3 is TGTGCCAGCAGTGACTCCGGGGGACGAGGCTACACCTTC.

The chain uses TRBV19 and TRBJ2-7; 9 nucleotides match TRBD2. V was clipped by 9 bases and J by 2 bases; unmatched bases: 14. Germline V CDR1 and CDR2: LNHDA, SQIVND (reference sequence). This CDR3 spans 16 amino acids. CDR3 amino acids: CASRGRASGIAYEQYF. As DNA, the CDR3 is TGTGCCAGCAGGGGCCGTGCTAGCGGGATAGCCTACGAGCAGTACTTC. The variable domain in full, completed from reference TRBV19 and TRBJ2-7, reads DGGITQSPKYLFRKEGQNVTLSCEQNLNHDAMYWYRQDPGQGLRLIYYSQIVNDFQKGDIAEGYSVSREKKESFPLTVTSAQKNPTAFYLCASRGRASGIAYEQYFGPGTRLTVT.

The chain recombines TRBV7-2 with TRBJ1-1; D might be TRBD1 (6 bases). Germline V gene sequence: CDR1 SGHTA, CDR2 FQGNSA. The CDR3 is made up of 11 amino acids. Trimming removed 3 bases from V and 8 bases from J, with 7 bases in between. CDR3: CASSLDREAFF. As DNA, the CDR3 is TGTGCCAGCAGCTTGGACAGAGAAGCTTTCTTT.

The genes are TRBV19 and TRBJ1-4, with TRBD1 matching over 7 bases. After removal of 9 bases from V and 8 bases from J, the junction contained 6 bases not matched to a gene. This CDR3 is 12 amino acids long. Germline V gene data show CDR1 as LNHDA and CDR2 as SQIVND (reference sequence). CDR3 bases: TGTGCCAGCCGAGACAGGGAGGAAAAACTGTTTTTT. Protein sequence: CASRDREEKLFF.

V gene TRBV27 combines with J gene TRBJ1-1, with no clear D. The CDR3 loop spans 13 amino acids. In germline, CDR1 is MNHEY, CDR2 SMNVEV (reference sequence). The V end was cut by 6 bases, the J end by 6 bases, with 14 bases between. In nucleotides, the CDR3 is TGTGCCAGCAGGCCGTATGGAGGCTCTGAAGCTTTCTTT. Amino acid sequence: CASRPYGGSEAFF.

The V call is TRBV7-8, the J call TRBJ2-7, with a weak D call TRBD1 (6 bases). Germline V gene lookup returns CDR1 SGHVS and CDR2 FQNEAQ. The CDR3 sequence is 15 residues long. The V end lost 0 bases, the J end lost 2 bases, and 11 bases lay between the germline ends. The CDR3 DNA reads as TGTGCCAGCAGCTTAGCGGACAGCGAAACCTACGAGCAGTACTTC. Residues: CASSLADSETYEQYF. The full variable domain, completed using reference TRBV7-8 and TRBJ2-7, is GAGVSQSPRYKVAKRGQDVALRCDPISGHVSLFWYQQALGQGPEFLTYFQNEAQLDKSGLPSDRFFAERPEGSVSTLKIQRTQQEDSAVYLCASSLADSETYEQYFGPGTRLTVT.

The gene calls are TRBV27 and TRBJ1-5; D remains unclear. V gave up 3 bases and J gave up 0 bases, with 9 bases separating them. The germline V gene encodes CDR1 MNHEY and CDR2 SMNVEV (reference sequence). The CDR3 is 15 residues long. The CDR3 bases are TGTGCCAGCAGTTTTACAGTTGGTAGCAATCAGCCCCAGCATTTT. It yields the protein CASSFTVGSNQPQHF.

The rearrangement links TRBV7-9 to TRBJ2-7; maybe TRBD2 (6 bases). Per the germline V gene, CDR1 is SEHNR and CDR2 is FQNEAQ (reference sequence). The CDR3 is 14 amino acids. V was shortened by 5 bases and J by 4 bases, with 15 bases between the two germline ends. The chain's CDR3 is CASSPRGMEYEQYF. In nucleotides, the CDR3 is TGTGCCAGCAGCCCCCGCGGGATGGAATACGAGCAGTACTTC.

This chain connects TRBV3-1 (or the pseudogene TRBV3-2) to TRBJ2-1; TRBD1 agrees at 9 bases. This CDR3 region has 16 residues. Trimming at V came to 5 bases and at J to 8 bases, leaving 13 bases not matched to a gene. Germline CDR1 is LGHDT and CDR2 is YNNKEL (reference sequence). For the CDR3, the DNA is TGTGCCAGCAGCGCCTACGTATCGGACAGGGGCGATGAGCAGTTCTTC. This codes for CASSAYVSDRGDEQFF.

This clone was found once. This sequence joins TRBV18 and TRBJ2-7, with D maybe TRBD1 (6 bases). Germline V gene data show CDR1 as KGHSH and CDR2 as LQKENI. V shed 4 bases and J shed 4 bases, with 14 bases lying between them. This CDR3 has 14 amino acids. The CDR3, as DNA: TGTGCCAGCTCACAGTACAGGGAACCTTACGAGCAGTACTTC. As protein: CASSQYREPYEQYF.

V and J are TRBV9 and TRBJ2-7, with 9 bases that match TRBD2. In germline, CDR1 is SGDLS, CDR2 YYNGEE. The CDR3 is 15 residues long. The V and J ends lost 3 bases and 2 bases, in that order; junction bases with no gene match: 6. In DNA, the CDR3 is TGTGCCAGCAGCGCCTTAGCGGGGGAGGCCTACGAGCAGTACTTC. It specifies CASSALAGEAYEQYF.

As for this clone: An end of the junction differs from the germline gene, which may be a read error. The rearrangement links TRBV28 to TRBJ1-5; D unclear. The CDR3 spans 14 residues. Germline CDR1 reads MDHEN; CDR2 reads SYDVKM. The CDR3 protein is CASSPAVSHQPQHF. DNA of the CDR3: TGTGCCAGCAGCCCCGCGGTTAGCCATCAGCCCCAGCATTTT.

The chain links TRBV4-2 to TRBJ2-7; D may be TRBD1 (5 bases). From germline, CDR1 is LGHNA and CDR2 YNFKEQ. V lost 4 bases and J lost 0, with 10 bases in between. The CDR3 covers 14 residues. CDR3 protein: CASSREDSSYEQYF. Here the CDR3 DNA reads TGTGCCAGCAGCCGAGAAGACAGCTCCTACGAGCAGTACTTC.

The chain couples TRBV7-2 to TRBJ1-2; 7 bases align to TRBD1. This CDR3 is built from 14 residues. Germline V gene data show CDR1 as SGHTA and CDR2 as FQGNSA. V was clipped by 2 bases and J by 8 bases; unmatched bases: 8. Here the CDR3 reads CASSLQQGLEGYTF. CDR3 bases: TGTGCCAGCAGCTTACAACAGGGGTTGGAGGGCTACACCTTC.

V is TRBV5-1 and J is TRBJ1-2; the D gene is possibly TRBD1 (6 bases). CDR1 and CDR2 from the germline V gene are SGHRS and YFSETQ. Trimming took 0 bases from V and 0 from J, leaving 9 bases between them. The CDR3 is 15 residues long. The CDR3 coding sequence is TGCGCCAGCAGCTTGGACAGGGCCTCTAACTATGGCTACACCTTC. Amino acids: CASSLDRASNYGYTF. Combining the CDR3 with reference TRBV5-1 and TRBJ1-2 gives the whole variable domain KAGVTQTPRYLIKTRGQQVTLSCSPISGHRSVSWYQQTPGQGLQFLFEYFSETQRNKGNFPGRFSGRQFSNSRSEMNVSTLELGDSALYLCASSLDRASNYGYTFGSGTRLTVV.

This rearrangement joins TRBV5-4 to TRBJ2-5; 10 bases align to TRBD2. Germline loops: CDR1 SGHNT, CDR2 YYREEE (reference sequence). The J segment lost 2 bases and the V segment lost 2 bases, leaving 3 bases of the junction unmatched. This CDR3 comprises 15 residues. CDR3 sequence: CASSFRTSGQETQYF. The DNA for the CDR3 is TGTGCCAGCAGCTTTCGGACTAGCGGTCAAGAGACCCAGTACTTC.